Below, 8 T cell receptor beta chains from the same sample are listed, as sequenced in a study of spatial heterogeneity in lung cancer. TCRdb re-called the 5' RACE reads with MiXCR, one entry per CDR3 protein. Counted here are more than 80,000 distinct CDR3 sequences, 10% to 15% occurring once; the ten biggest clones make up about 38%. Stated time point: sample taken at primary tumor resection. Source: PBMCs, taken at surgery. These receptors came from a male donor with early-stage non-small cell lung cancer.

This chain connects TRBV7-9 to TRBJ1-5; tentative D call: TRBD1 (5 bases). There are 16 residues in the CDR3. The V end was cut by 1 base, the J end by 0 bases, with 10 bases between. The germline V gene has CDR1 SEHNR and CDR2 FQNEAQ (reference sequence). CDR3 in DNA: TGTGCCAGCAGCTTAGAGCTGGGGCCTAGCAATCAGCCCCAGCATTTT. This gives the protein CASSLELGPSNQPQHF.

CDR3 region: CASSFREDRPYEQYF. In DNA, the CDR3 is TGTGCCAGCAGTTTCCGGGAGGACAGACCATACGAGCAGTACTTC. V and J are TRBV12-3 or TRBV12-4 and TRBJ2-7; a weak D match, TRBD2 (7 bases). Trimming took 3 bases from V and 4 from J, leaving 16 bases between them. The CDR3 runs to 15 residues.

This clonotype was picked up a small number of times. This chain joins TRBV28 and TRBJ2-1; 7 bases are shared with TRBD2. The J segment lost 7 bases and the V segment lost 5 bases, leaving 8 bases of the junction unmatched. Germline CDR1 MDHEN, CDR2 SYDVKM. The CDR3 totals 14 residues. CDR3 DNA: TGTGCCAGCAGTCTTCTAGCGGAAGGGAATGAGCAGTTCTTC. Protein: CASSLLAEGNEQFF.

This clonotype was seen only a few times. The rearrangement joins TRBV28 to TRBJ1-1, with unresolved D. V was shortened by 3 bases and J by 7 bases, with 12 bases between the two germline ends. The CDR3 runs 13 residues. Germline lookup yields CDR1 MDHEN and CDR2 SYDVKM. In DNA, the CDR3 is TGTGCCAGCAGTTTTGCGGGATTGGGTGAAGCTTTCTTT. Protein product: CASSFAGLGEAFF.

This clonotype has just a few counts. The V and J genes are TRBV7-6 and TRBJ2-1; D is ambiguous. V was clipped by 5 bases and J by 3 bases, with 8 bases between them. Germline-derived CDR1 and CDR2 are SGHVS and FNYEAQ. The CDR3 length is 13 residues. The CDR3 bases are TGTGCCAGCAGCACCTCAGGCTACAATGAGCAGTTCTTC. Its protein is CASSTSGYNEQFF.

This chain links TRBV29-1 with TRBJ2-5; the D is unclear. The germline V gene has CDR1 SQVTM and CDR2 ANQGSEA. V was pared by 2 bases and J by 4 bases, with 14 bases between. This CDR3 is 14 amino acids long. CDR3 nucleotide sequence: TGCAGCGTTGAACTCCGGAACCCGGGAGAGACCCAGTACTTC. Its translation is CSVELRNPGETQYF.

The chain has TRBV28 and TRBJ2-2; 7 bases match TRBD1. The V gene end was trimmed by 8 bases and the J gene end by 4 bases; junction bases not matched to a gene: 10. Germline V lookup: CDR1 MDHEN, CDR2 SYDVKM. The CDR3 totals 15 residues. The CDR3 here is CASQTRQGGTGELFF. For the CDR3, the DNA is TGTGCCAGCCAAACAAGACAGGGTGGCACCGGGGAGCTGTTTTTT. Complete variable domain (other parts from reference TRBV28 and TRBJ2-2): DVKVTQSSRYLVKRTGEKVFLECVQDMDHENMFWYRQDPGLGLRLIYFSYDVKMKEKGDIPEGYSVSREKKERFSLILESASTNQTSMYLCASQTRQGGTGELFFGEGSRLTVL.

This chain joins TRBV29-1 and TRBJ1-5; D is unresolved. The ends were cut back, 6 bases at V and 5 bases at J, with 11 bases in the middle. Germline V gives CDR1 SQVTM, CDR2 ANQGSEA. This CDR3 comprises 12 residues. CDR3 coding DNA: TGCAGCGTCGGGCTGAACGATCAGCCCCAGCATTTT. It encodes CSVGLNDQPQHF.